The entry below describes one T cell receptor beta chain. Its antigen is still unknown. The junction and the germline gene differ at one end; a read error may be behind it. Separate from the roughly 730-subject first cohort, the roughly 120-subject validation cohort was the one that the donors belonged to. This sample was taken from a study of cytomegalovirus exposure and HLA in healthy donors. Study information: The same platform used for the 650 to 850 first-cohort repertoires was also used for the approximately 120 validation repertoires, as a later analysis reported. Study-wide results and caveats: There were approximately 150 TCR beta chains listed as cytomegalovirus-associated. The classifier reportedly diagnosed cytomegalovirus status with high sensitivity and specificity.

CDR3 length equals 13 residues. Germline assignment: CDR1 SGHNT and CDR2 YYREEE (reference sequence). Here immunoSEQ multiplex PCR was the method, and the copy in TCRdb shows in-frame clones only, minus some. Of around 300,000 clones detected, about 90% appear once; the ten largest clones hold approximately 1%. What was sequenced was PBMCs. The source is a woman in her twenties or thirties in good health and CMV-seropositive. J is TRBJ1-1 and V is TRBV5-4; a weak D match, TRBD1 (6 bases). CDR3 residues: CASSLGGSPEAFF. In DNA form, the CDR3 reads TGTGCCAGCAGCCTAGGGGGAAGCCCTGAGGCTTTCTTT.